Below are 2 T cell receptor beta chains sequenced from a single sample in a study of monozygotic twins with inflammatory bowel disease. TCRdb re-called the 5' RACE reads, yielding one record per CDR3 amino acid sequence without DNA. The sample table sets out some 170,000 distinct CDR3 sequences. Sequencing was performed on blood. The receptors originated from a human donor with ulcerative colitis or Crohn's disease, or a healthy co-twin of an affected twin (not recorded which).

The CDR3 sequence: CASSLRETEQFF. V is TRBV7-2 and J is TRBJ2-1. CDR3 length equals 12 residues. The germline V gene has CDR1 SGHTA and CDR2 FQGNSA.

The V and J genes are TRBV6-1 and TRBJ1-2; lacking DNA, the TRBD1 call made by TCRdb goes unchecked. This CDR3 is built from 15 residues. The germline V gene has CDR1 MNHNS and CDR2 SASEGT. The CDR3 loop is CASSPGTGVNYGYTF.